This T cell receptor beta chain was profiled in a study of regulatory T cells in long-lasting Graves disease. Germline V gene data show CDR1 as DFQATT and CDR2 as SNEGSKA (reference sequence). CDR3 length: 14 residues. Time point meaning: newly diagnosed GD, antithyroid drugs for less than 3 months. Following extraction of RNA from PBMCs, that RNA was used to make the TCR library. A remark on this clonotype: Its target is not known. This may be a read error: a much more frequent sequence differs by one nucleotide.

Investigators prepared the TCR beta libraries by applying iRepertoire HTBI primers and Arm-PCR of CDR3 regions. TCRdb reprocessed the multiplex PCR reads with MiXCR, giving one entry per CDR3 protein. The sample contains around 250,000 distinct CDR3 sequences, around 19% of which appear only once. Findings and caveats of the study: The persistent group shared 2,741 public clonotypes, more than the approximately 890 shared by new patients. TRBV28, TRBJ1-2 and TRBJ2-5 were segments that persistent disease favored.

This same sample was also part of a study on T cells in Graves' hyperthyroidism and ophthalmopathy.

Sequenced here: peripheral blood mononuclear cells (PBMCs), sampled at new diagnosis, from a patient treated with antithyroid drugs. The chain uses TRBV20-1 and TRBJ1-1; D remains unclear. The receptor was isolated from a woman aged 25-40 years with Graves disease. CDR3 region: CSAARQAGATEASF. CDR3 sequence (DNA): TGCAGTGCTGCGAGGCAGGCCGGCGCCACTGAAGCTTCCTTT.